Below are 32 T cell receptor beta chains sequenced from a single sample in a study of CD8+ T cells in alopecia areata. Documented treatment: oral pan-JAK inhibitor, 5-10 mg twice daily. Extraction of RNA preceded its reverse transcription into cDNA, which served as the sequencing template. Sequenced by immunoSEQ multiplex PCR; TCRdb stores in-frame clones only, minus some. In the table there are approximately 190,000 clones, 55% to 75% of which are singletons. Material: CD4+ T cells sorted from blood, obtained at week 24, from a patient treated with tofacitinib. The receptors were gathered from a human donor with alopecia areata.

V is TRBV29-1 and J is TRBJ2-7, with D tentatively TRBD2 (5 bases). Germline loops: CDR1 SQVTM, CDR2 ANQGSEA. The CDR3 runs to 14 residues. V was cut by 4 bases and J by 0 bases, with 13 bases left in between. CDR3 nucleotide sequence: TGCAGCGTTGGGGAGCGAGCGGCCTCCTACGAGCAGTACTTC. Amino acids: CSVGERAASYEQYF.

The chain joins TRBV2 to TRBJ1-6; TRBD1 matches at 8 bases. Germline CDR1 and CDR2: SNHLY and FYNNEI. This CDR3 is built from 12 residues. V lost 6 bases to trimming and J lost 14 bases; unmatched junction nucleotides: 6. CDR3 bases: TGTGCCAGCAGGAGACAGGGGATCACCCTCCACTTT. This codes for CASRRQGITLHF.

The chain couples TRBV15 to TRBJ2-1; D is perhaps TRBD1 or TRBD2 (5 bases each). V lost 3 bases and J lost 8, with 11 bases in between. The CDR3 runs 13 residues. Germline V lookup: CDR1 LNHNV, CDR2 YYDKDF (reference sequence). The CDR3 region has the DNA TGTGCCACCAGCAGGGGACCGTTGGATGAGCAGTTCTTC. It codes for CATSRGPLDEQFF.

This rearrangement joins TRBV29-1 to TRBJ1-2; D uncertain. Germline V gives CDR1 SQVTM, CDR2 ANQGSEA. The CDR3 loop spans 14 amino acids. V lost 4 bases, J lost 0 bases, and 12 bases lay in between. The DNA for the CDR3 is TGCAGCGTTGTGACGCCGGTAGCTAACTATGGCTACACCTTC. Residues: CSVVTPVANYGYTF.

This clone was recorded once. A junction boundary mismatches the germline segment, possibly from a read error. This chain joins TRBV29-1 and TRBJ2-7, with 8 bases fitting TRBD1. This CDR3 comprises 14 residues. Germline V gene sequence: CDR1 SQVTM, CDR2 ANQGSEA. The CDR3 DNA reads as TGCGGCGTTGTCATCGGGACAGGACTCTACGAGCAGTACTTC. Protein product: CGVVIGTGLYEQYF.

This clone came up a few times. The chain links TRBV5-1 to TRBJ2-7, with D perhaps matching TRBD1 or TRBD2 (6 bases each). V dropped 1 base and J dropped 5 bases, with 16 bases sitting between them. Per germline, CDR1 SGHRS and CDR2 YFSETQ. CDR3 length: 15 residues. The CDR3 here is CASSLSGAVLNEQYF. CDR3 coding DNA: TGCGCCAGCAGCTTGTCGGGGGCAGTGTTGAACGAGCAGTACTTC. The variable domain in full, with the rest retrieved from reference TRBV5-1 and TRBJ2-7, is KAGVTQTPRYLIKTRGQQVTLSCSPISGHRSVSWYQQTPGQGLQFLFEYFSETQRNKGNFPGRFSGRQFSNSRSEMNVSTLELGDSALYLCASSLSGAVLNEQYFGPGTRLTVT.

The gene calls are TRBV5-1 and TRBJ2-7; 9 bases fit TRBD1. V shed 4 bases, J shed 4 bases, and the junction held 12 bases outside the gene matches. From germline, CDR1 is SGHRS and CDR2 YFSETQ. This CDR3 contains 16 residues. In DNA, the CDR3 is TGCGCCAGCAGCGTGGTCTCCGGGACAGGGCCTTACGAGCAGTACTTC. Translated: CASSVVSGTGPYEQYF.

The CDR3 spells CASTRTDLEEKLFF. Written as DNA, the CDR3 is TGTGCCAGCACTAGGACAGACCTAGAAGAAAAACTGTTTTTT. The V call is TRBV2, the J call TRBJ1-4; D perhaps matches TRBD1 (6 bases). Per the germline V gene, CDR1 is SNHLY and CDR2 is FYNNEI. Deletions cut 7 bases from V and 8 bases from J, with 17 bases between. This CDR3 contains 14 residues.

The V call is TRBV5-1, the J call TRBJ2-5; 7 bases fit TRBD2. The CDR3 is 15 amino acids. Germline loops: CDR1 SGHRS, CDR2 YFSETQ. V dropped 7 bases and J dropped 2; count of bases not matched to a gene: 11. The CDR3 spells CASDPMGGGQETQYF. DNA of the CDR3: TGCGCCAGCGACCCTATGGGGGGGGGTCAAGAGACCCAGTACTTC.

The genes are TRBV28 and TRBJ2-1; D is unresolved. There are 11 residues in the CDR3. Between the trimmed V and J ends, which lost 5 bases and 5 bases, there was a span of 4 bases. The germline V gene encodes CDR1 MDHEN and CDR2 SYDVKM. In DNA, the CDR3 is TGTGCCAGCAGTCTAAACAATGAGCAGTTCTTC. Translating it yields CASSLNNEQFF.

This clone appeared once. Other DNA sequences of this sample code for an identical CDR3. CDR3 bases: TGTGCCAGCAGTTACTCAGCGAACACTGAAGCTTTCTTT. It translates to CASSYSANTEAFF. This chain links TRBV6-5 with TRBJ1-1; D remains unclear. Trimming shortened V by 0 bases and J by 1 base, and 3 bases separated the two germline ends. The CDR3 is 13 residues long. The germline V gene has CDR1 MNHEY and CDR2 SVGAGI.

There are a few counts of this clone. J is TRBJ1-5 and V is TRBV29-1, with TRBD1 as a possible D gene (5 bases). The CDR3 consists of 13 residues. Germline V gene lookup returns CDR1 SQVTM and CDR2 ANQGSEA. Trimming left V 4 bases short and J 6 bases short, with 13 bases between. The CDR3 loop reads CSVAAGLAQPQHF. As DNA, the CDR3 is TGCAGCGTTGCAGCAGGGCTCGCTCAGCCCCAGCATTTT.

The chain uses TRBV7-3 and TRBJ2-3; 9 bases agree with TRBD1. Germline lookup yields CDR1 SGHTA and CDR2 FQGTGA. CDR3 length: 15 residues. The V segment lost 4 bases and the J segment 3 bases; nucleotides outside the gene matches: 5. This CDR3 reads CASSSQGAKTDTQYF. In DNA form, the CDR3 reads TGTGCCAGCAGCTCACAGGGGGCTAAGACAGATACGCAGTATTTT.

The chain uses TRBV18 and TRBJ2-1, with D possibly being TRBD1 or TRBD2 (5 bases each). The CDR3 is 16 residues long. The V and J ends lost 2 bases and 9 bases respectively, with 20 bases between them. CDR1 and CDR2 from the germline V gene are KGHSH and LQKENI. The CDR3, as DNA: TGTGCCAGCTCACCAAGTCGGGGCGAGGTGTCGGGTGAGCAGTTCTTC. This codes for CASSPSRGEVSGEQFF.

This clone has a handful of counts. V and J are TRBV21-1 and TRBJ2-3; the table's D call, TRBD2, has no DNA check behind it. TRBV21-1 is deemed a pseudogene. The CDR3 consists of 17 residues. The CDR3 DNA is TGTGCCAGCAGCGCCCATAGCGGGGGGGCCGGCACAGATACGCAGTATTTT. It translates to CASSAHSGGAGTDTQYF.

This sequence joins TRBV19 and TRBJ2-1, with D perhaps TRBD1 (6 bases). The CDR3 runs 13 residues. Germline V gene data show CDR1 as LNHDA and CDR2 as SQIVND (reference sequence). Trimming pared 7 bases from V and 8 bases from J, leaving 15 bases between. The CDR3 DNA reads TGTGCCAGTAATAGGGGGATCGGTGATGAGCAGTTCTTC. It yields the protein CASNRGIGDEQFF.

The rearrangement joins TRBV4-1 to TRBJ1-2, with D possibly being TRBD1 (5 bases). Between the trimmed V and J ends, which lost 1 base and 5 bases, there was a span of 11 bases. This CDR3 comprises 14 residues. Germline CDR1 MGHRA, CDR2 YSYEKL. CDR3 sequence (DNA): TGCGCCAGCAGCCAAGGGGCAGGGAGTTATGGCTACACCTTC. Protein: CASSQGAGSYGYTF.

The rearrangement joins TRBV7-9 to TRBJ2-5; TRBD1 matches at 7 bases. CDR3 length: 16 amino acids. CDR1 is SEHNR and CDR2 is FQNEAQ in the germline V gene (reference sequence). V shed 4 bases and J 1 base; nucleotides not matched to a gene: 9. The CDR3 sequence: CASSSRTGWGQETQYF. CDR3 in DNA: TGTGCCAGCAGCTCCCGGACAGGTTGGGGCCAAGAGACCCAGTACTTC. Filled out from reference TRBV7-9 and TRBJ2-5, the complete variable domain reads DTGVSQNPRHKITKRGQNVTFRCDPISEHNRLYWYRQTLGQGPEFLTYFQNEAQLEKSRLLSDRFSAERPKGSFSTLEIQRTEQGDSAMYLCASSSRTGWGQETQYFGPGTRLLVL.

This clone was seen a handful of times. The chain couples TRBV7-2 to TRBJ2-2, with no clear D. CDR3 length: 14 residues. V lost 5 bases, J lost 3 bases, and 10 bases lay in between. Germline V gene data show CDR1 as SGHTA and CDR2 as FQGNSA. CDR3 loop: CASSQAADTGELFF. The CDR3 DNA is TGTGCCAGCAGCCAGGCGGCGGACACCGGGGAGCTGTTTTTT.

This chain connects TRBV2 to TRBJ2-7, with TRBD1 matching 7 bases. Trimming cost V 5 bases and J 4 bases; bases outside gene matches: 11. The CDR3 extends over 15 amino acids. CDR1 is SNHLY and CDR2 is FYNNEI in the germline V gene. The CDR3 DNA reads as TGTGCCAGCAGTAACCTGGGGACAGAGAATTACGAGCAGTACTTC. Its protein is CASSNLGTENYEQYF.

This CDR3 reads CASRGSSGSYEQYF. CDR3 coding DNA: TGTGCCAGCAGGGGGAGTAGCGGGAGCTACGAGCAGTACTTC. The genes are TRBV2 and TRBJ2-7, with TRBD2 matching over 9 bases. Trimming took 6 bases from V and 3 from J; bases not matched to a gene: 6. This CDR3 has 14 amino acids. Germline CDR1 reads SNHLY; CDR2 reads FYNNEI. The full variable domain, with the rest looked up from reference TRBV2 and TRBJ2-7, is EPEVTQTPSHQVTQMGQEVILRCVPISNHLYFYWYRQILGQKVEFLVSFYNNEISEKSEIFDDQFSVERPDGSNFTLKIRSTKLEDSAMYFCASRGSSGSYEQYFGPGTRLTVT.

V is TRBV7-2 and J is TRBJ1-2; 7 bases map to TRBD1. The CDR3 runs to 15 residues. Per germline, CDR1 SGHTA and CDR2 FQGNSA. Losses at the gene ends were 4 bases for V and 2 bases for J; bases not matched to a gene: 7. CDR3 coding DNA: TGTGCCAGCAGCTACACAGGGGTAGTCAACTATGGCTACACCTTC. This sequence encodes CASSYTGVVNYGYTF.

The CDR3 DNA sequence: TGTGCCAGCAGTTACTCGATGGGACAGGGAGACACTGAAGCTTTCTTT. Translating gives CASSYSMGQGDTEAFF. The rearrangement joins TRBV6-5 to TRBJ1-1; TRBD1 agrees at 9 bases. Germline CDR1 reads MNHEY; CDR2 reads SVGAGI. The CDR3 extends over 16 amino acids. Trimming removed 0 bases from V and 3 bases from J; junction bases left unmatched: 5.

Only a few counts were recorded for this clone. This chain joins TRBV18 and TRBJ2-2, with unresolved D. V was clipped by 1 base and J by 2 bases, with 8 bases between them. Germline V gene data show CDR1 as KGHSH and CDR2 as LQKENI. The length of the CDR3 is 15 residues. CDR3 region: CASSPRPRNTGELFF. The CDR3, as DNA: TGTGCCAGCTCACCACGTCCCAGAAACACCGGGGAGCTGTTTTTT.

This chain joins TRBV6-5 and TRBJ2-3; the match to TRBD2 covers 7 bases. J was trimmed by 6 bases and V by 5 bases; bases with no gene match: 5. Germline V gene data show CDR1 as MNHEY and CDR2 as SVGAGI. The CDR3 runs to 13 residues. As DNA, the CDR3 is TGTGCCAGCAGTAGCGGGACTCCGGATACGCAGTATTTT. This gives the protein CASSSGTPDTQYF.

V gene TRBV25-1 combines with J gene TRBJ2-7; the match to TRBD2 covers 9 bases. CDR3 size: 16 residues. Trimming at V came to 2 bases and at J to 0 bases, leaving 5 bases not matched to a gene. From germline, CDR1 is MGHDK and CDR2 SYGVNS. Here the CDR3 DNA reads TGTGCCAGCAGTGAAGCGAAGCGGGGGGACTCCTACGAGCAGTACTTC. Its protein product is CASSEAKRGDSYEQYF.

The chain couples TRBV9 to TRBJ1-3, with 7 bases identical to TRBD1. Germline CDR1 is SGDLS and CDR2 is YYNGEE. The trim removed 3 bases at V and 4 bases at J, leaving 10 bases unmatched. The CDR3 is made up of 16 amino acids. This CDR3 is CASSATGPISGNTIYF. In nucleotides, the CDR3 is TGTGCCAGCAGCGCGACAGGGCCCATCTCCGGAAACACCATATATTTT.

The table lists this clone with a few counts. The rearrangement links TRBV27 to TRBJ1-2; 8 nucleotides match TRBD1. Trimming took 4 bases from V and 6 from J; bases not matched to a gene: 7. The CDR3 has 14 residues. CDR1 is MNHEY, CDR2 SMNVEV, per germline (reference sequence). The CDR3 coding sequence is TGTGCCAGCAGTTCCGCCGGACAGGGCCATGGCTACACCTTC. It translates to CASSSAGQGHGYTF.

The rearrangement joins TRBV21-1 to TRBJ2-6; the DNA was not used to check the table's D call, TRBD1. TRBV21-1 is assigned pseudogene status. The CDR3 runs 16 residues. The CDR3 spells CAPDRAPFSGANVLTF. In DNA form, the CDR3 reads TGTGCCCCCGACAGGGCCCCCTTCTCTGGGGCCAACGTCCTGACTTTC.

The CDR3 nucleotides are TGTGCCAGCAGCTTAGCAGCCCCACTGAGCTCTGGGGCCAACGTCCTGACTTTC. Residues: CASSLAAPLSSGANVLTF. V is TRBV7-8 and J is TRBJ2-6; D gene ambiguous. The CDR3 has 18 amino acids. V was clipped by 0 bases and J by 0 bases, with 12 bases between them. Germline V lookup: CDR1 SGHVS, CDR2 FQNEAQ.

This clone was detected a few times. The chain recombines TRBV7-2 with TRBJ1-3, with D unresolved. Trimming left V 2 bases short and J 0 bases short, with 8 bases between. The CDR3 has 15 residues. Germline V gene data show CDR1 as SGHTA and CDR2 as FQGNSA. CDR3 coding DNA: TGTGCCAGCAGCTTATCTCGGGACTCTGGAAACACCATATATTTT. This codes for CASSLSRDSGNTIYF.

This clone has only a few counts. V and J are TRBV5-1 and TRBJ2-2; D may be TRBD1 (5 bases). There are 14 residues in the CDR3. Germline V gene sequence: CDR1 SGHRS, CDR2 YFSETQ. With 2 bases removed from V and 6 bases from J, the gap between germline ends came to 11 bases. CDR3 loop: CASSLTQDAGELFF. The CDR3 DNA follows: TGCGCCAGCAGCTTAACACAGGATGCCGGGGAGCTGTTTTTT.